A single T cell receptor (beta chain) is shown here with its context. The sample belongs to a study of T cell changes during pregnancy in multiple sclerosis. V lost 1 base, J lost 3 bases, and 8 bases stayed unmatched. The CDR3 consists of 17 residues. Germline V CDR1 and CDR2: SGHTA, FQGNSA. Data came from immunoSEQ multiplex PCR; TCRdb stores just in-frame clones and leaves some out. Of about 97,000 clones in the sample, about 90% were seen once. The rearrangement joins TRBV7-2 to TRBJ1-2; 10 bases fit TRBD1. The sequence was obtained from a female donor with multiple sclerosis, enrolled in a pregnancy study. The sequencing used peripheral blood, collected in the second trimester of pregnancy. The CDR3 nucleotides are TGTGCCAGCAGCTTAGGAGTCCGACAGGGGGCGGACTATGGCTACACCTTC. This gives the protein CASSLGVRQGADYGYTF.